Below, 5 T cell receptor beta chains from the same sample are listed, as sequenced in a study of Graves' ophthalmopathy and Graves' hyperthyroidism. Amplification of the TCR beta CDR3 regions used RNA transcripts (as template). First-round RT-PCR with HTBI primers preceded a second-round multiplex PCR. MiXCR, run by TCRdb on the multiplex PCR reads, gives a single entry per CDR3 protein. The top ten clones hold 2% to 2.5% of a sample with some 350,000 distinct CDR3 sequences, approximately 18% of them seen once. The sample was peripheral blood. The receptor source for this set is an adult woman with stable Graves' hyperthyroidism.

This clonotype has a count of ten or more. This chain links TRBV27 with TRBJ2-2; weak D call: TRBD1 (6 bases). V lost 8 bases and J 1 base, leaving 14 bases between the germline ends. The germline V gene has CDR1 MNHEY and CDR2 SMNVEV (reference sequence). The CDR3 has 15 amino acids. CDR3 residues: CASAQGPENTGELFF. In DNA form, the CDR3 reads TGTGCCAGCGCTCAGGGGCCAGAGAACACCGGGGAGCTGTTTTTT.

Ten or more counts support this clonotype. CDR3: CAWNYGQAGGRGDYGYTF. CDR3 nucleotides: TGTGCCTGGAACTACGGGCAAGCAGGGGGCCGCGGAGACTATGGCTACACCTTC. This rearrangement joins TRBV30 to TRBJ1-2, with 8 bases that match TRBD1. Germline CDR1 and CDR2: GTSNPN and SVGIG (reference sequence). The CDR3 contains 18 residues. Trimming cost V 4 bases and J 3 bases; bases outside gene matches: 19.

Regarding this clonotype: This may be a read error: a much more frequent sequence differs by one nucleotide. The V call is TRBV30, the J call TRBJ1-1; D unclear. Trimming took off 2 bases at V and 0 bases at J, with 16 bases between the two ends. The germline V gene encodes CDR1 GTSNPN and CDR2 SVGIG (reference sequence). The CDR3 consists of 16 residues. CDR3 region: CAWSMPYSFMNTEAFF. As DNA, the CDR3 is TGTGCCTGGAGTATGCCTTACAGCTTCATGAACACTGAAGCTTTCTTT.

This clonotype has only a few counts. The chain has TRBV4-1 and TRBJ1-1, with unresolved D. The germline V and J ends were trimmed by 0 bases and 6 bases, with 8 bases remaining between them. CDR1 and CDR2 from the germline V gene are MGHRA and YSYEKL. This CDR3 has 13 amino acids. CDR3 sequence: CASSQDSRPEAFF. The DNA of the CDR3 is TGCGCCAGCAGCCAAGATAGCCGACCTGAAGCTTTCTTT.

This clonotype was recorded many times. The chain has TRBV20-1 and TRBJ1-2, with no clear D. Trimming shortened V by 3 bases and J by 8 bases, and 10 bases separated the two germline ends. Looked up from germline, CDR1 is DFQATT and CDR2 is SNEGSKA (reference sequence). The CDR3 spans 11 residues. The DNA of the CDR3 is TGCAGTGCTAGCTCTGGGTGGGGCTACACCTTC. Amino acid sequence: CSASSGWGYTF.